The rows below give T cell receptor beta chains drawn from one sample of a study of PD-1 blockade in classical Hodgkin lymphoma. Profiling relied on immunoSEQ multiplex PCR, and the TCRdb table lists in-frame clones only, not all of them. The sample carries around 60,000 clones, around 90% recorded once. This material consisted of peripheral blood mononuclear cells (PBMCs), taken before the fourth cycle of nivolumab. The receptor set was obtained from a human donor with classical Hodgkin lymphoma. Each CDR3 is given with its conserved first and last residue. The order of the fields is clone size, J gene, V gene, D gene, CDR3 protein, CDR3 DNA. D genes are given only for firm matches. Clone size, where shown, is once, few, many, or a class for clones that have expanded.

>NA|TRBJ1-6|TRBV9|NA
CASSVAQERSPLHF
TGTGCCAGCAGCGTAGCCCAGGAGCGGTCACCCCTCCACTTT
>NA|TRBJ2-7|TRBV5-1|NA
CASSTRVSPYEQYF
TGCGCCAGCAGCACCAGGGTTAGCCCCTACGAGCAGTACTTC
>few|TRBJ2-5|TRBV6-4|NA
CASSEGTGEGETQYF
TGTGCCAGCAGTGAAGGAACGGGAGAGGGGGAGACCCAGTACTTC
>few|TRBJ2-1|TRBV30|TRBD1
CAWGQGPYNEQFF
TGTGCCTGGGGACAGGGACCCTACAATGAGCAGTTCTTC
>NA|TRBJ1-1|TRBV7-9|NA
CASSRTGNTEAFF
TGTGCCAGCAGTCGTACGGGGAACACTGAAGCTTTCTTT
>NA|TRBJ1-1|TRBV19|TRBD1
CASSFLTGPLNTEAFF
TGTGCCAGTAGCTTCCTGACAGGGCCCCTGAACACTGAAGCTTTCTTT
>NA|TRBJ1-1|TRBV10-3|NA
CAISGQNPGRTEAFF
TGTGCCATCAGTGGACAGAATCCCGGTCGAACTGAAGCTTTCTTT
>NA|TRBJ2-1|TRBV6-1|TRBD2
CASSALAGLNEQFF
TGTGCCAGCAGTGCACTAGCGGGGTTGAATGAGCAGTTCTTC
>NA|TRBJ1-2|TRBV27|NA
CASSLLQLGGPDGYTF
TGTGCCAGCAGTTTGCTCCAACTGGGTGGCCCCGATGGCTACACCTTC
>NA|TRBJ2-2|TRBV6-9|TRBD2
CASSYLAGGLTGELFF
TGTGCCAGCAGTTACTTGGCGGGGGGCCTCACCGGGGAGCTGTTTTTT
>NA|TRBJ2-1|TRBV7-6|NA
CASSEGSVNSYNEQFF
TGTGCCAGCAGCGAAGGAAGCGTGAACTCCTACAATGAGCAGTTCTTC
>NA|TRBJ1-1|TRBV7-9|TRBD1
CASSFSGQGDTEAFF
TGTGCCAGCAGCTTCTCCGGACAGGGTGACACTGAAGCTTTCTTT